The rows below give T cell receptor beta chains drawn from one sample of a study of blood T cell repertoires in COVID-19. Measured with immunoSEQ multiplex PCR; TCRdb has only the in-frame clones, and not every one. Among approximately 35,000 clones listed, around 83% were seen once. Material: peripheral blood. These TCRs come from a human donor in a cohort sampled during active COVID-19. Each CDR3 is given with its conserved first and last residue. The D gene is left open where the match is weak. Size is stated for part of the rows, as once, few or many counts, or as a class when the clone is expanded.

V,size,J,D,CDR3,DNA
TRBV18,NA,TRBJ2-7,NA,CASSPRLGEYEQYF,TGTGCCAGCTCACCACGGCTGGGAGAGTACGAGCAGTACTTC
TRBV10-1,few,TRBJ1-2,TRBD1,CASSVTGEMNYGYTF,TGCGCCAGCAGTGTGACAGGGGAGATGAACTATGGCTACACCTTC
TRBV30,NA,TRBJ1-5,NA,CAWSLSSYSNQPQHF,TGTGCCTGGAGTTTAAGTTCCTATAGCAATCAGCCCCAGCATTTT
TRBV5-1,NA,TRBJ2-5,NA,CASSLLRGQETQYF,TGCGCCAGCAGCTTGCTTCGGGGGCAAGAGACCCAGTACTTC
TRBV6-1,once,TRBJ1-6,NA,CASSEVGGIYPLHF,TGTGCCAGCAGTGAAGTTGGGGGGATTTATCCCCTCCACTTT
TRBV6-1,NA,TRBJ2-2,TRBD1,CASSDGGDRAEELFF,TGTGCCAGCAGTGACGGTGGGGACAGGGCCGAAGAGCTGTTTTTT
TRBV7-2,NA,TRBJ1-6,NA,CASSLSAGGGNSPLHF,TGTGCCAGCAGCTTATCCGCGGGGGGCGGGAATTCACCCCTCCACTTT
TRBV6-5,NA,TRBJ1-2,NA,CASRYSSQQPNYGYTF,TGTGCCAGCAGGTACAGTTCCCAACAACCTAACTATGGCTACACCTTC
TRBV11-2,once,TRBJ2-7,NA,CASSPSQVGLVEQYF,TGTGCCAGCAGCCCAAGTCAGGTCGGATTGGTCGAGCAGTACTTC
TRBV19,NA,TRBJ2-1,TRBD2,CASTLSSGYNEQFF,TGTGCCAGTACGCTGTCTAGCGGATACAATGAGCAGTTCTTC
TRBV23-1,NA,TRBJ2-1,NA,CASSRDEQFF,TGCGCCAGCAGCCGGGATGAGCAGTTCTTC
TRBV5-1,NA,TRBJ2-3,TRBD1,CASSQDRAGDTQYF,TGCGCCAGCAGCCAGGACAGGGCTGGGGATACGCAGTATTTT
TRBV6-5,NA,TRBJ1-6,TRBD1,CASRRGDRGDSPLHF,TGTGCCAGCAGACGGGGGGACAGGGGGGATTCACCCCTCCACTTT
TRBV6-6,NA,TRBJ1-2,NA,CASRKGEIQGYGYTF,TGTGCCAGCAGAAAAGGGGAAATTCAGGGCTATGGCTACACCTTC
TRBV27,many,TRBJ1-3,TRBD1,CASSVQGASGNTIYF,TGTGCCAGCAGTGTACAGGGGGCGAGTGGAAACACCATATATTTT
TRBV19,once,TRBJ1-1,NA,CASSNGWNTEAFF,TGTGCCAGTAGTAATGGCTGGAACACTGAAGCTTTCTTT
TRBV7-9,NA,TRBJ2-4,NA,CATSGEAKNIQYF,TGTGCCACCTCGGGGGAAGCCAAAAACATTCAGTACTTC
TRBV19,NA,TRBJ1-5,TRBD1,CASTPRATGRNQPQHF,TGTGCCAGTACCCCTAGGGCGACAGGGAGGAATCAGCCCCAGCATTTT
TRBV2,NA,TRBJ2-7,TRBD1,CASSGQGGHSYEQYF,TGTGCCAGCAGCGGACAGGGAGGTCACTCCTACGAGCAGTACTTC
TRBV4-2,few,TRBJ2-3,NA,CASSQAGAVSTDTQYF,TGTGCCAGCAGCCAAGCGGGAGCGGTGAGCACAGATACGCAGTATTTT
TRBV7-9,NA,TRBJ2-1,NA,CASSPLWRGNNEQFF,TGTGCCAGCAGCCCTTTGTGGCGGGGTAACAATGAGCAGTTCTTC
TRBV18,NA,TRBJ2-7,TRBD1,CASSLGQGATYEQYF,TGTGCCAGCTCACTAGGACAGGGGGCGACCTACGAGCAGTACTTC
TRBV5-4,NA,TRBJ1-1,NA,CASSRQNTEAFF,TGTGCCAGCAGCAGACAAAACACTGAAGCTTTCTTT
TRBV7-8,NA,TRBJ2-5,TRBD2,CASSLGSGGNQETQYF,TGTGCCAGCAGCTTAGGTAGCGGGGGGAACCAAGAGACCCAGTACTTC
TRBV6-5,NA,TRBJ2-7,TRBD1,CASSRTGVAHEQYF,TGTGCCAGCAGTAGGACAGGGGTTGCCCACGAGCAGTACTTC
TRBV5-4,NA,TRBJ1-5,NA,CASSPVREVDQPQHF,TGTGCCAGCAGCCCCGTAAGGGAGGTGGATCAGCCCCAGCATTTT
TRBV7-9,once,TRBJ1-1,NA,CASRPTENTEAFF,TGTGCCAGCAGGCCTACTGAGAACACTGAAGCTTTCTTT
TRBV4-2,NA,TRBJ1-5,TRBD1,CASSHRTGPTQPQHF,TGTGCCAGCAGCCACCGGACAGGGCCGACTCAGCCCCAGCATTTT
TRBV27,few,TRBJ2-7,NA,CASSLSQGGFREQYF,TGTGCCAGCAGTTTATCCCAGGGGGGTTTTCGAGAGCAGTACTTC
TRBV6-5,NA,TRBJ1-2,NA,CASSDSSKTRTF,TGTGCCAGCAGTGACTCCAGTAAAACGAGGACCTTC
TRBV2,NA,TRBJ2-3,TRBD1,CASSRTGQQTDTQYF,TGTGCCAGCAGTCGTACGGGACAGCAGACGGATACGCAGTATTTT
TRBV7-3,NA,TRBJ2-7,TRBD1,CASSFSQGAYEQYF,TGTGCCAGCAGCTTTTCACAGGGGGCGTACGAGCAGTACTTC
TRBV15,NA,TRBJ1-2,NA,CATSARGSVNYGYTF,TGTGCCACCAGCGCCCGCGGGAGCGTTAACTATGGCTACACCTTC
TRBV6-6,NA,TRBJ1-3,NA,CASRSDSGNTIYF,TGTGCCAGCAGATCGGACAGTGGAAACACCATATATTTT
TRBV6-5,few,TRBJ2-1,NA,CATRQVNEQFF,TGTGCCACCAGACAGGTCAATGAGCAGTTCTTC
TRBV7-9,NA,TRBJ1-4,NA,CASGTITTNEKLFF,TGTGCCAGCGGCACGATTACAACTAATGAAAAACTGTTTTTT
TRBV25-1,NA,TRBJ1-6,NA,CASSGSGGSYNSPLHF,TGTGCCAGCAGTGGAAGTGGGGGGTCCTATAATTCACCCCTCCACTTT
TRBV28,NA,TRBJ1-5,TRBD1,CASSRIVLSGQVLLSNQPQHF,TGTGCCAGCAGTAGAATCGTTCTAAGTGGACAGGTTCTGTTGAGCAATCAGCCCCAGCATTTT
TRBV18,NA,TRBJ1-1,NA,CASSPGASGAFF,TGTGCCAGCTCACCAGGGGCTTCGGGAGCTTTCTTT
TRBV3-1/TRBV3-2,NA,TRBJ1-3,TRBD1,CASTGTGGIGGNTIYF,TGTGCCAGCACCGGGACAGGGGGCATTGGTGGAAACACCATATATTTT
TRBV3-1/TRBV3-2,NA,TRBJ2-2,NA,CASSQGLLEVGELFF,TGTGCCAGCAGCCAAGGTCTCCTAGAGGTCGGGGAGCTGTTTTTT
TRBV19,once,TRBJ1-5,NA,CASSIQGRVNQPQHF,TGTGCCAGTAGTATCCAGGGGAGGGTCAATCAGCCCCAGCATTTT
TRBV9,once,TRBJ2-5,TRBD2,CASSVDPGGRETQYF,TGTGCCAGCAGCGTAGATCCGGGCGGGAGAGAGACCCAGTACTTC
TRBV27,NA,TRBJ1-2,NA,CASSLSRGRGYGYTF,TGTGCCAGCAGTTTATCGCGGGGTCGGGGCTATGGCTACACCTTC
TRBV5-4,NA,TRBJ1-2,TRBD1,CASSSRDRGPYGYTF,TGTGCCAGCAGCTCCCGGGACAGGGGCCCCTATGGCTACACCTTC
TRBV6-5,NA,TRBJ1-4,TRBD1,CASSSGQGANEKLFF,TGTGCCAGCAGTTCAGGACAGGGGGCTAATGAAAAACTGTTTTTT
TRBV29-1,NA,TRBJ1-2,TRBD1,CSVVKGGGGYTF,TGCAGCGTTGTTAAAGGGGGCGGCGGCTACACCTTC
TRBV6-2/TRBV6-3,NA,TRBJ2-2,TRBD2,CASSERGSTGELFF,TGTGCCAGCAGCGAGCGGGGTAGCACCGGGGAGCTGTTTTTT
TRBV4-3,NA,TRBJ1-2,TRBD1,CASSQVGQGAYGYTF,TGCGCCAGCAGCCAAGTGGGACAGGGGGCCTATGGCTACACCTTC
TRBV7-3,NA,TRBJ2-5,TRBD2,CASSSTGLAGETQYF,TGTGCCAGCAGCTCCACCGGACTAGCGGGGGAGACCCAGTACTTC
TRBV7-6,NA,TRBJ2-1,TRBD2,CASVSGGAVGRSYNEQFF,TGTGCCAGCGTGAGCGGGGGGGCTGTAGGGAGGTCCTACAATGAGCAGTTCTTC
TRBV28,NA,TRBJ1-6,NA,CASSLQGRYPPPLHF,TGTGCCAGCAGCCTACAGGGACGGTATCCACCACCCCTCCACTTT
TRBV5-4,once,TRBJ2-1,TRBD2,CASSSEGLAGGLNEQFF,TGTGCCAGCAGCTCCGAGGGACTAGCGGGGGGTCTAAATGAGCAGTTCTTC